A selection of T cell receptor beta chains follows, all from one sample in a study of identical twins. In TCRdb, the 5' RACE reads were re-called with MiXCR into one record per CDR3 protein. The sample holds some 710,000 distinct CDR3 sequences, 5.5% to 6.5% seen once. Sequenced material: naive T cells sorted from blood. These receptors all come from a man between 18 and 35 years old in good health. Both conserved end residues are part of each CDR3. Each record gives: clone size, V gene, J gene, D gene, CDR3 protein, CDR3 DNA. D genes are given only for firm matches. A row's size may be missing; if present it is once, few, many or a size class.

clone size: many; V gene: TRBV3-1; J gene: TRBJ1-3; D gene: -; CDR3 protein: CASSHTGNTIYF; CDR3 DNA: TGTGCCAGCAGCCACACTGGAAACACCATATATTTT
clone size: once; V gene: TRBV7-8; J gene: TRBJ2-1; D gene: -; CDR3 protein: CASSLGSGMNEQFF; CDR3 DNA: TGTGCCAGCAGCTTGGGTTCGGGAATGAATGAGCAGTTCTTC
clone size: many; V gene: TRBV6-1; J gene: TRBJ2-1; D gene: -; CDR3 protein: CASLFPDPPSYNEQFF; CDR3 DNA: TGTGCCAGCCTCTTTCCTGACCCTCCTTCCTACAATGAGCAGTTCTTC
clone size: -; V gene: TRBV7-8; J gene: TRBJ1-1; D gene: TRBD1; CDR3 protein: CASSQRPTDRGAFF; CDR3 DNA: TGTGCCAGCAGCCAACGTCCCACGGACAGGGGAGCTTTCTTT
clone size: many; V gene: TRBV20-1; J gene: TRBJ2-1; D gene: -; CDR3 protein: CSARGPVRNEQFF; CDR3 DNA: TGCAGTGCTAGGGGTCCAGTTCGCAATGAGCAGTTCTTC
clone size: many; V gene: TRBV24-1; J gene: TRBJ2-5; D gene: -; CDR3 protein: CATSDLGDGVQETQYF; CDR3 DNA: TGTGCCACCAGTGATTTAGGGGACGGGGTTCAAGAGACCCAGTACTTC
clone size: -; V gene: TRBV28; J gene: TRBJ2-5; D gene: -; CDR3 protein: CASSSDAGVRETQYF; CDR3 DNA: TGTGCCAGCAGTAGCGACGCGGGTGTCAGAGAGACCCAGTACTTC
clone size: many; V gene: TRBV27; J gene: TRBJ1-1; D gene: -; CDR3 protein: CASSPWGGTEAFF; CDR3 DNA: TGTGCCAGCAGTCCATGGGGTGGCACTGAAGCTTTCTTT
clone size: many; V gene: TRBV7-9; J gene: TRBJ2-1; D gene: -; CDR3 protein: CASSLDDGTYNEQFF; CDR3 DNA: TGTGCCAGCAGCTTAGATGACGGAACCTACAATGAGCAGTTCTTC
clone size: many; V gene: TRBV4-2; J gene: TRBJ1-2; D gene: -; CDR3 protein: CASSRGNYGYTF; CDR3 DNA: TGTGCCAGCAGCAGAGGAAACTATGGCTACACCTTC
clone size: many; V gene: TRBV25-1; J gene: TRBJ1-2; D gene: -; CDR3 protein: CASSAPGTSYGYTF; CDR3 DNA: TGTGCCAGCAGTGCTCCGGGGACAAGTTATGGCTACACCTTC
clone size: many; V gene: TRBV12-3/TRBV12-4; J gene: TRBJ1-1; D gene: TRBD1; CDR3 protein: CASSFHDRVNTEAFF; CDR3 DNA: TGTGCCAGCAGTTTCCACGACAGGGTGAACACTGAAGCTTTCTTT
clone size: -; V gene: TRBV29-1; J gene: TRBJ2-5; D gene: TRBD1; CDR3 protein: CSGHRGPQETQYF; CDR3 DNA: TGCAGCGGTCACAGGGGGCCCCAAGAGACCCAGTACTTC
clone size: many; V gene: TRBV20-1; J gene: TRBJ1-3; D gene: -; CDR3 protein: CSARGPGSEDTIYF; CDR3 DNA: TGCAGTGCTAGGGGACCGGGCTCGGAGGACACCATATATTTT
clone size: few; V gene: TRBV6-2/TRBV6-3; J gene: TRBJ2-6; D gene: -; CDR3 protein: CASSDPGKGSGANVLTF; CDR3 DNA: TGTGCCAGCAGTGACCCGGGGAAGGGCTCTGGGGCCAACGTCCTGACTTTC
clone size: -; V gene: TRBV14; J gene: TRBJ2-5; D gene: -; CDR3 protein: CASQDTSGETQYF; CDR3 DNA: TGTGCCAGTCAGGACACCTCGGGGGAGACCCAGTACTTC
clone size: few; V gene: TRBV4-3; J gene: TRBJ2-7; D gene: -; CDR3 protein: CASSQDLLSSYEQYF; CDR3 DNA: TGCGCCAGCAGCCAAGATCTTCTAAGCTCCTACGAGCAGTACTTC
clone size: -; V gene: TRBV6-1; J gene: TRBJ1-2; D gene: -; CDR3 protein: CASSPLITDYGYTF; CDR3 DNA: TGTGCCAGCAGCCCTCTAATTACGGACTATGGCTACACCTTC
clone size: -; V gene: TRBV27; J gene: TRBJ2-1; D gene: TRBD2; CDR3 protein: CASSSQNTGGPGHEQFF; CDR3 DNA: TGTGCCAGCAGCTCCCAAAACACGGGAGGGCCCGGACATGAGCAGTTCTTC
clone size: few; V gene: TRBV12-3/TRBV12-4; J gene: TRBJ1-5; D gene: -; CDR3 protein: CASSLASTGYQPQHF; CDR3 DNA: TGTGCCAGCAGTTTAGCCTCGACAGGTTACCAGCCCCAGCATTTT
clone size: many; V gene: TRBV27; J gene: TRBJ2-6; D gene: -; CDR3 protein: CASSPTFGAGANVLTF; CDR3 DNA: TGTGCCAGCAGTCCGACCTTCGGGGCTGGGGCCAACGTCCTGACTTTC
clone size: -; V gene: TRBV15; J gene: TRBJ2-1; D gene: -; CDR3 protein: CATSTSVGLGWQFF; CDR3 DNA: TGTGCCACCAGCACCTCCGTGGGGCTCGGCTGGCAGTTCTTC
clone size: many; V gene: TRBV12-3/TRBV12-4; J gene: TRBJ2-5; D gene: -; CDR3 protein: CASSLLGWETQYF; CDR3 DNA: TGTGCCAGCAGTTTATTGGGGTGGGAGACCCAGTACTTC